One and the same sample provided the 8 T cell receptor beta chains below, sequenced in a study of OX40 agonist ivuxolimab in advanced cancers. Clones were sequenced by immunoSEQ multiplex PCR, and TCRdb holds only the in-frame ones, with some missing. The sample holds roughly 130,000 clones; 90% to 95% are singletons and the top ten take roughly 0.15%. Sequencing was performed on CD4+ or CD8+ T cells sorted from blood, taken in a trial of the OX40 agonist ivuxolimab. All receptors come from an adult with an advanced solid tumor such as melanoma, head and neck, liver or kidney cancer.

This sequence joins TRBV18 and TRBJ2-3; 13 nucleotides agree with TRBD2. The junction had 4 bases not matched to a gene; V was cut back by 4 bases and J by 3 bases. The germline gives CDR1 KGHSH, CDR2 LQKENI. CDR3 length: 16 residues. This CDR3 is CASSLEGLAGTDTQYF. The DNA of the CDR3 is TGTGCCAGCTCACTGGAGGGACTAGCGGGAACAGATACGCAGTATTTT.

The V and J genes are TRBV2 and TRBJ2-4, with D possibly being TRBD1 (5 bases). The V gene lost 7 bases and the J gene lost 8 bases, with 18 bases spanning the gap. The germline V gene has CDR1 SNHLY and CDR2 FYNNEI. The length of the CDR3 is 14 residues. The DNA for the CDR3 is TGTGCCAGCAAAGTTAGGCTTTTAGGGGACATTCAGTACTTC. This translates into CASKVRLLGDIQYF.

The chain couples TRBV6-5 to TRBJ1-2, with TRBD1 matching over 8 bases. The V segment lost 0 bases and the J segment 4 bases; nucleotides outside the gene matches: 1. There are 14 residues in the CDR3. Germline CDR1 MNHEY, CDR2 SVGAGI. DNA for the CDR3: TGTGCCAGCAGTTACTCCGACAGGGGCTATGGCTACACCTTC. Its translation: CASSYSDRGYGYTF.

The rearrangement links TRBV7-2 to TRBJ1-2; 12 nucleotides agree with TRBD1. V was pared by 5 bases and J by 3 bases, with 13 bases of the junction left unmatched. CDR3 length: 18 amino acids. CDR1 is SGHTA, CDR2 FQGNSA, per germline. CDR3 coding DNA: TGTGCCAGCAGCCCAAGTCAGGGACAGGGGGCCGTGTACTATGGCTACACCTTC. Translated: CASSPSQGQGAVYYGYTF. Based on the CDR3 plus reference TRBV7-2 and TRBJ1-2, the full variable domain is GAGVSQSPSNKVTEKGKDVELRCDPISGHTALYWYRQSLGQGLEFLIYFQGNSAPDKSGLPSDRFSAERTGGSVSTLTIQRTQQEDSAVYLCASSPSQGQGAVYYGYTFGSGTRLTVV.

The J gene is TRBJ2-7, the V gene TRBV2, with D uncertain. Germline CDR1 SNHLY, CDR2 FYNNEI. The CDR3 runs 12 residues. Trimming left V 9 bases short and J 0 bases short, with 9 bases between. In nucleotides, the CDR3 is TGTGCCAGAGGGAACATCTCCTACGAGCAGTACTTC. This translates into CARGNISYEQYF.

V is TRBV28 and J is TRBJ2-5; D perhaps matches TRBD1 (5 bases). V was shortened by 2 bases and J by 7 bases, with 14 bases between the two germline ends. The germline V gene encodes CDR1 MDHEN and CDR2 SYDVKM. This CDR3 region has 14 residues. The CDR3 spells CASSLGVTARTQYF. CDR3 DNA sequence: TGTGCCAGCAGTTTAGGGGTGACAGCGAGGACCCAGTACTTC.

The chain recombines TRBV5-6 with TRBJ2-1; D might be TRBD1 or TRBD2, each matching 5 bases. Germline V gene sequence: CDR1 SGHDT, CDR2 YYEEEE. Trimming took 0 bases from V and 10 from J, leaving 11 bases between them. There are 13 residues in the CDR3. In nucleotides, the CDR3 is TGTGCCAGCAGCTTGGTTCAGAGGGGAGAGCAGTTCTTC. Translated, it gives CASSLVQRGEQFF.

The V and J genes are TRBV15 and TRBJ1-1; tentatively, D is TRBD1 (5 bases). CDR1 is LNHNV and CDR2 is YYDKDF in the germline V gene (reference sequence). The CDR3 length is 14 residues. Trimming took 4 bases from V and 0 from J, leaving 9 bases between them. The DNA for the CDR3 is TGTGCCACCAGCAATCAGGGACTGAACACTGAAGCTTTCTTT. This encodes CATSNQGLNTEAFF.